The rows below give T cell receptor beta chains drawn from one sample of a study of OX40 agonist ivuxolimab in advanced cancers. The data were produced by immunoSEQ multiplex PCR, yet TCRdb's version contains in-frame clones alone and is incomplete. The repertoire holds 60,000 to 70,000 clones, around nine tenths seen once, with approximately 1.3% in the top ten. The sequenced sample was CD4+ or CD8+ T cells sorted from blood, obtained in a trial of the OX40 agonist ivuxolimab. The receptors shown here come from an adult with an advanced solid tumor such as melanoma, head and neck, liver or kidney cancer. CDR3s include the opening cysteine and the closing phenylalanine or tryptophan. Each record gives: D gene, J gene, clone size, V gene, CDR3 protein, CDR3 DNA. D genes are given only for firm matches. Expanded clones get a size class; other rows say once, few or many, or leave the size out.

TRBD2 TRBJ2-7 NA TRBV4-3 CASSQDPGGKYEQYF TGCGCCAGCAGCCAAGACCCGGGAGGGAAATACGAGCAGTACTTC
TRBD2 TRBJ2-1 NA TRBV6-1 CASSTWTSDYNEQFF TGTGCCAGCTCGACCTGGACTAGCGACTACAATGAGCAGTTCTTC
NA TRBJ1-1 NA TRBV7-9 CASSLLGMGTEAFF TGTGCCAGCAGCTTACTGGGGATGGGAACTGAAGCTTTCTTT
TRBD2 TRBJ2-5 NA TRBV14 CASSLGLAGRLIGETQYF TGTGCCAGCAGCCTTGGACTAGCGGGACGTCTAATTGGGGAGACCCAGTACTTC
NA TRBJ2-7 NA TRBV6-5 CASRGSSLWYF TGTGCCAGCAGGGGGTCGTCCCTGTGGTACTTC
NA TRBJ1-5 NA TRBV29-1 CSVGPGLDQPQHF TGCAGCGTTGGTCCAGGGTTAGATCAGCCCCAGCATTTT
NA TRBJ1-5 NA TRBV6-1 CASSDQPYSNQPQHF TGTGCCAGCAGTGATCAACCATATAGCAATCAGCCCCAGCATTTT
NA TRBJ2-7 NA TRBV28 CASSSNREQYF TGTGCCAGCAGCTCCAACCGCGAGCAGTACTTC
NA TRBJ2-7 NA TRBV15 CATSSLPGDRGSYEQYF TGTGCCACCAGCAGCCTTCCTGGTGACCGAGGCTCCTACGAGCAGTACTTC
NA TRBJ2-3 NA TRBV6-5 CASSYSPGHTQYF TGTGCCAGCAGTTACTCGCCAGGCCATACGCAGTATTTT
TRBD1 TRBJ1-5 NA TRBV28 CASSLGQGTQHF TGTGCCAGCAGTTTAGGACAGGGGACCCAGCATTTT
NA TRBJ2-7 NA TRBV6-5 CASTGPVSYEQYF TGTGCCAGCACAGGGCCGGTATCCTACGAGCAGTACTTC
NA TRBJ1-2 NA TRBV19 CASPIGSRGYDGYTF TGTGCCAGCCCAATAGGGTCGAGAGGGTATGACGGCTACACCTTC
TRBD1 TRBJ2-7 NA TRBV11-3 CASSLAPGGYEQYF TGTGCCAGCAGCTTAGCCCCAGGGGGCTACGAGCAGTACTTC
NA TRBJ2-3 NA TRBV6-5 CASTSTRDTDTQYF TGTGCCAGCACCTCTACTAGGGACACAGATACGCAGTATTTT
NA TRBJ1-1 few TRBV7-9 CASSVNTEAFF TGTGCCAGTTCAGTGAACACTGAAGCTTTCTTT
TRBD1 TRBJ1-2 few TRBV14 CASRPTGLGGYTF TGTGCCAGCAGACCGACAGGGTTGGGTGGCTACACCTTC
NA TRBJ2-1 NA TRBV18 CASSLDSFNEQFF TGTGCCAGCTCATTGGACAGTTTCAATGAGCAGTTCTTC
NA TRBJ1-5 NA TRBV6-6 CASRQQVHRTGPQHF TGTGCCAGCAGACAACAGGTACATAGGACCGGGCCCCAGCATTTT
TRBD1 TRBJ2-2 NA TRBV6-5 CASSYDRGKTGELFF TGTGCCAGCAGTTACGACAGGGGAAAAACCGGGGAGCTGTTTTTT
TRBD1 TRBJ2-1 NA TRBV10-3 CAISEVDRDGYNEQFF TGTGCCATCAGTGAAGTGGACAGGGACGGATACAATGAGCAGTTCTTC
NA TRBJ1-2 few TRBV6-6 CASRPTANYGYTF TGTGCCAGCAGACCTACAGCTAACTATGGCTACACCTTC
TRBD1 TRBJ2-5 few TRBV7-9 CASNRDRGLGETQYF TGTGCCAGCAACCGGGACAGGGGGCTGGGGGAGACCCAGTACTTC
TRBD2 TRBJ2-1 NA TRBV28 CASSLKLAGENEQFF TGTGCCAGCAGTTTAAAACTAGCGGGAGAAAATGAGCAGTTCTTC
NA TRBJ2-6 NA TRBV30 CAWSVTRSGANVLTF TGTGCCTGGAGCGTGACAAGGTCTGGGGCCAACGTCCTGACTTTC
NA TRBJ1-4 NA TRBV28 CASSPLRGPPTNEKLFF TGTGCCAGCAGTCCCCTCAGGGGCCCCCCAACTAATGAAAAACTGTTTTTT
TRBD2 TRBJ2-7 once TRBV2 CARGREGPYEQYF TGTGCCAGGGGAAGGGAGGGCCCCTACGAGCAGTACTTC
TRBD1 TRBJ1-5 few TRBV6-5 CASSSRTGTYNQPQHF TGTGCCAGCAGTTCCCGGACAGGGACCTATAATCAGCCCCAGCATTTT
NA TRBJ1-1 few TRBV28 CASSKKTGEAFF TGTGCCAGCAGTAAGAAGACGGGTGAAGCTTTCTTT
TRBD1 TRBJ1-6 NA TRBV19 CASSIPGTGGNSPLHF TGTGCCAGTAGTATACCCGGGACAGGGGGTAATTCACCCCTCCACTTT
TRBD2 TRBJ2-1 few TRBV11-3 CASSPLAGGLYNEQFF TGTGCCAGCAGCCCCTTAGCGGGGGGGCTCTACAATGAGCAGTTCTTC
TRBD1 TRBJ1-1 NA TRBV19 CASSSGGPLPEAFF TGTGCCAGTAGTTCAGGGGGCCCACTACCTGAAGCTTTCTTT
NA TRBJ2-3 NA TRBV11-2 CASSTRAEGTDTQYF TGTGCCAGCAGCACCAGGGCAGAGGGCACAGATACGCAGTATTTT
TRBD2 TRBJ2-3 NA TRBV10-3 CAISDLSGRAADTQYF TGTGCCATCAGTGACCTTAGCGGGAGGGCGGCAGATACGCAGTATTTT
NA TRBJ2-1 NA TRBV18 CASSPPGAGGYNEQFF TGTGCCAGCTCACCACCCGGCGCGGGCGGCTACAATGAGCAGTTCTTC
NA TRBJ2-3 few TRBV10-3 CAIRDTASTDTQYF TGTGCCATCAGGGATACAGCAAGCACAGATACGCAGTATTTT
TRBD1 TRBJ2-7 once TRBV5-5 CASRGPGTGSYEQYF TGTGCCAGCAGAGGGCCCGGGACAGGGTCCTACGAGCAGTACTTC